This is a list of T cell receptor beta chains from one sample in a study of shared clonotypes between healthy human individuals. Sequencing was performed with immunoSEQ multiplex PCR; in TCRdb, only in-frame clones are kept and a portion is missing. The data hold a few million clones, with 93% observed a single time. The sequencing input was naive CD8+ T cells from PBMCs. The source is a man in his late teens or twenties in good health. Some clones in this sample may be carry-over from other donors' samples. Both conserved end residues are part of each CDR3. D genes are given only for firm matches. Not all rows give a size; the values are once, few, many and, for expanded clones, a class.

TRBJ2-1,TRBD2,.,18,TRBV15,TGTGCCACCAGCAGAGATGAGTACGCTAGCGGGATTTACAATGAGCAGTTCTTC,CATSRDEYASGIYNEQFF
TRBJ2-3,TRBD1,.,16,TRBV23-1,TGCGCCAGCAGTCACTGGAGACAGGGCATCTTAGATACGCAGTATTTT,CASSHWRQGILDTQYF
TRBJ2-7,.,.,15,TRBV4-2,TGTGCCAGCAGCCAAGAAAGCGGCTTCTCCTACGAGCAGTACTTC,CASSQESGFSYEQYF
TRBJ1-4,.,.,15,TRBV2,TGTGCCAGCAGTGAAGGGGTTGGAACTAATGAAAAACTGTTTTTT,CASSEGVGTNEKLFF
TRBJ2-1,.,.,18,TRBV27,TGTGCCAGCAGTTTCGGGCAAATCCTCAGCGGAGCTCACAATGAGCAGTTCTTC,CASSFGQILSGAHNEQFF
TRBJ2-3,TRBD1,.,15,TRBV7-9,TGTGCCAGCAGGGCTAGGACAGGGGAGGCAGATACGCAGTATTTT,CASRARTGEADTQYF
TRBJ2-3,TRBD2,.,17,TRBV13,TGTGCCAGCAGCCCAAAGACTAGCGGGCGGCGCACAGATACGCAGTATTTT,CASSPKTSGRRTDTQYF
TRBJ1-1,TRBD1,few,12,TRBV5-4,TGTGCCAGCAGCACGGACAGGGCTGAAGCTTTCTTT,CASSTDRAEAFF
TRBJ1-1,TRBD1,.,13,TRBV7-9,TGTGCCAGCAGATCAGGGGGTGGCCCTGAAGCTTTCTTT,CASRSGGGPEAFF
TRBJ2-1,.,.,18,TRBV21-1,TGTGCCAGCAGTCGATCCTCATCTGGAAAGCGCTCCTACAATGAGCAGTTCTTC,CASSRSSSGKRSYNEQFF
TRBJ2-4,TRBD2,.,15,TRBV29-1,TGCAGCGTTGAAGTGGTGGGAGGGTCCAAAAACATTCAGTACTTC,CSVEVVGGSKNIQYF
TRBJ2-1,.,.,15,TRBV9,TGTGCCAGCAGCGTATCGGGGATCTCCTACAATGAGCAGTTCTTC,CASSVSGISYNEQFF